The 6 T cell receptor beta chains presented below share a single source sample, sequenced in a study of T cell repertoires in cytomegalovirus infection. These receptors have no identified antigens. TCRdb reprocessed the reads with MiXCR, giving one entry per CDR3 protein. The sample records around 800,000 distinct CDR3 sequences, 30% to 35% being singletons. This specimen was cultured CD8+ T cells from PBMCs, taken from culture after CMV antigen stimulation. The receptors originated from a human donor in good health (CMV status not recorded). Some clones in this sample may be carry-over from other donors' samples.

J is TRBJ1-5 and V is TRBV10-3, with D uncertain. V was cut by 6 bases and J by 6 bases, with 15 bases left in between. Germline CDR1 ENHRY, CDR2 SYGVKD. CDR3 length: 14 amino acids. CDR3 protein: CAIRADHIGQPQHF. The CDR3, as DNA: TGTGCCATCAGGGCGGATCATATAGGTCAGCCCCAGCATTTT.

The CDR3 is CASRNGTGWLDTQYF. The DNA for the CDR3 is TGTGCCAGCAGAAATGGGACAGGGTGGTTAGATACGCAGTATTTT. The rearrangement uses TRBV12-3 or TRBV12-4 and TRBJ2-3, with 9 bases that match TRBD1. V was clipped by 6 bases and J by 5 bases; unmatched bases: 9. The CDR3 runs to 15 residues.

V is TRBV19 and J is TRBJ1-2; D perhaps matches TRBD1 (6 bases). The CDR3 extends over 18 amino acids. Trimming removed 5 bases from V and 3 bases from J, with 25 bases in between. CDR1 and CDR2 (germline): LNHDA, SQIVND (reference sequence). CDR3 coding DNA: TGTGCCAGTAGTCCCCTGGCGGGAGGGGGTATAATAGACTATGGCTACACCTTC. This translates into CASSPLAGGGIIDYGYTF.

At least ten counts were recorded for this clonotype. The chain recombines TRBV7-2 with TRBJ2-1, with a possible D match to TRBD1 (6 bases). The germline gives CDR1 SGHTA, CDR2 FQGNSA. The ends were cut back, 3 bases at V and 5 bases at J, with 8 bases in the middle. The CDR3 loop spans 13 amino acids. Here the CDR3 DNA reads TGTGCCAGCAGCTTCGGGACACACAATGAGCAGTTCTTC. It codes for CASSFGTHNEQFF.

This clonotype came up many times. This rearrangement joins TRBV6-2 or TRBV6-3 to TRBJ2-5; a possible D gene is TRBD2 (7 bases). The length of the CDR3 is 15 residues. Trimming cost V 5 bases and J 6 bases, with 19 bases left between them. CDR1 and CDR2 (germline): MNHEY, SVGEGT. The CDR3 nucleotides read TGTGCCAGCAGTCGTCGGGGGGCCCCAGGACAGACCCAGTACTTC. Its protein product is CASSRRGAPGQTQYF.

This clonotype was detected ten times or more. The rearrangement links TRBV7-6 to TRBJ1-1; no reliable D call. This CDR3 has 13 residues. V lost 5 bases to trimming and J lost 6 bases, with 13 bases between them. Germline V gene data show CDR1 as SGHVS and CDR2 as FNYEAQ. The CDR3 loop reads CASSATDGSEAFF. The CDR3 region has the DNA TGTGCCAGCAGCGCTACTGACGGATCTGAAGCTTTCTTT.